This T cell receptor beta chain appears in the sequencing data of a study of shared clonotypes between healthy human individuals. Germline CDR1 SGHVS, CDR2 FQNEAQ. Trimming at V came to 11 bases and at J to 1 base, leaving 7 bases not matched to a gene. This CDR3 is built from 13 residues. Naivety among CD8 cells was defined by CD45RO negativity and positive CCR7 selection, thereby excluding terminally differentiated effector memory CD45RA+ cells. General study results and limits: Sampling included only blood; tissue repertoires likely differ. Shared across several donors were approximately 5% of the naive CD4 clonotypes.

About this clone itself: Its target is not known.

Once extracted for a subset, genomic DNA was divided evenly among several immunoSEQ plates. As processed by the authors: Junction-only immunoSEQ data arrived without quality scores, meaning filtering differed. Produced via immunoSEQ multiplex PCR; TCRdb's table is partial and in-frame only. V, J and clone size derive from that table, while D and trimming were established from the DNA sequence. The sample records around 1.9 million clones, 85% to 95% being singletons. The chain uses TRBV7-8 and TRBJ1-1; 7 nucleotides agree with TRBD1. Material for sequencing was naive CD8+ T cells from PBMCs. This clonotype was sampled from a man in his late teens or twenties in good health. Some clones in this sample may be carry-over from other donors' samples. The CDR3 loop is CASTSGGNTEAFF. The CDR3 bases are TGTGCCTCAACTTCAGGGGGGAACACTGAAGCTTTCTTT.